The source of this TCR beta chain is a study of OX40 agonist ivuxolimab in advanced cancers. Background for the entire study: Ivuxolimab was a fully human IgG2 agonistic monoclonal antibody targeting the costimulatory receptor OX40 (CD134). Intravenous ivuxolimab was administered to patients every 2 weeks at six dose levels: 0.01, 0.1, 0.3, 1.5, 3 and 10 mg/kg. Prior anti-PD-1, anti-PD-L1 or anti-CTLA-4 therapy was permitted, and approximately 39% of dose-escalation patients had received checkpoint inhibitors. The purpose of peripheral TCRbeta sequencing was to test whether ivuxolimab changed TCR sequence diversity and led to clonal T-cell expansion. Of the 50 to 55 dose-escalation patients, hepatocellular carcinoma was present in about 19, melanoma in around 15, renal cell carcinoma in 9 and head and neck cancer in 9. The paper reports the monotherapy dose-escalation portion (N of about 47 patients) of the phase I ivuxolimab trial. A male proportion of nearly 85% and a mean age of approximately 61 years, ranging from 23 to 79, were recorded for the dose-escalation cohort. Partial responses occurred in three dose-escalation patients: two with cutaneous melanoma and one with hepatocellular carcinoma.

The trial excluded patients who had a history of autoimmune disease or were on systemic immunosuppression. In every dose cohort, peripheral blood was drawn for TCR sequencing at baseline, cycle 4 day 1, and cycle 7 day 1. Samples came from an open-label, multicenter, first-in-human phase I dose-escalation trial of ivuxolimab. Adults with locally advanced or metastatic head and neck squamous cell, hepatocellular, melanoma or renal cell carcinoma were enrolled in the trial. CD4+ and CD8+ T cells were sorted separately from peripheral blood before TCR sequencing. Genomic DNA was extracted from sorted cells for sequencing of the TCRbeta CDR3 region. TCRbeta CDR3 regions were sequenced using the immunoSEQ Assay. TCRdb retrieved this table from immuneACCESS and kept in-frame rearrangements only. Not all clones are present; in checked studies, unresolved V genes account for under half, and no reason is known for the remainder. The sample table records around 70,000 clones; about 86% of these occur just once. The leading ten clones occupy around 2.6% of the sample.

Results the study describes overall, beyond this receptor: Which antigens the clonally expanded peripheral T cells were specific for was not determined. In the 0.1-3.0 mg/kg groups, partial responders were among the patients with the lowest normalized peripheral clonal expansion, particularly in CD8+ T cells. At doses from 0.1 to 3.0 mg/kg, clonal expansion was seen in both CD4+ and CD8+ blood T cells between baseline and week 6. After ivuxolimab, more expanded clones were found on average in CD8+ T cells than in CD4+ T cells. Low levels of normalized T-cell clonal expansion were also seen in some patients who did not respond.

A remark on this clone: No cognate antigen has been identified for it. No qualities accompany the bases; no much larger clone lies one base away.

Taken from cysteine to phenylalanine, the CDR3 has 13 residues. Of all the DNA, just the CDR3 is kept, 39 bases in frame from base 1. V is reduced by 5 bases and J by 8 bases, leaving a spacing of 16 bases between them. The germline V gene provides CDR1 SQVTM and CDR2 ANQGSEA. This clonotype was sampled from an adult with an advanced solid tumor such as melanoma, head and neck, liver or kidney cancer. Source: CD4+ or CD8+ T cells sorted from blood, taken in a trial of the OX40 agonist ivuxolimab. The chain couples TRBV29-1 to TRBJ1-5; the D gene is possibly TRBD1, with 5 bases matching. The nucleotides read TGCAGCGTTCTCGGCAGGGCAGGCGAGCCCCAGCATTTT. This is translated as CSVLGRAGEPQHF.